This T cell receptor beta chain appears in the sequencing data of a study of T-cell memory formation after mild COVID-19. The V gene's germline CDR1 is SEHNR and CDR2 FQNEAQ (reference sequence). The CDR3 sequence is 14 residues long. V was cut by 4 bases and J by 10 bases, with 14 bases left in between. TCRdb fed the 5' RACE reads into MiXCR, producing one record per CDR3 protein. The table has hundreds of thousands of distinct CDR3 sequences, around 21% seen once. This rearrangement joins TRBV7-9 to TRBJ1-6; the D gene is possibly TRBD1 (6 bases). This clonotype originated in an adult woman who had mild COVID-19 (a few samples of this study predate the infection). Cell type and time point are not known. Sequencing was performed on PBMCs or a T cell subset sorted from them (not recorded which). The chain's CDR3 is CASSWGGLGSPLHF. In nucleotides, the CDR3 is TGTGCCAGCAGCTGGGGGGGGCTGGGATCACCCCTCCACTTT.